Listed below are T cell receptor beta chains from one sample, sequenced in a study of blood T cell repertoires in COVID-19. Generated by immunoSEQ multiplex PCR, the TCRdb table keeps only in-frame clones and is missing some. The sample gives approximately 350,000 clones, around 86% of which show up once; about 6.9% is in the top ten. Sequencing was performed on peripheral blood. The source of these receptors is a woman in her forties or fifties with COVID-19, enrolled during active disease. Each CDR3 is given with its conserved first and last residue. The order of the fields is V gene, J gene, D gene, clone size, CDR3 protein, CDR3 DNA. D genes are given only for firm matches. Size values are once, few and many counts, or a class for expanded clones, and some rows have none.

TRBV7-9	TRBJ2-5	-	-	CASMSLEGTQYF	TGTGCCAGTATGTCACTAGAAGGGACCCAGTACTTC
TRBV11-2	TRBJ1-2	-	once	CASSFMRQTLSEGYTF	TGTGCCAGCAGCTTTATGAGACAGACCTTATCTGAAGGCTACACCTTC
TRBV5-6	TRBJ1-4	-	-	CASRAVGSGDEKLFF	TGTGCCAGCAGGGCGGTCGGGTCGGGAGATGAAAAACTGTTTTTT
TRBV7-2	TRBJ2-7	-	-	CASSLGGSTYEQYF	TGTGCCAGCAGCTTAGGGGGCTCAACCTACGAGCAGTACTTC
TRBV5-1	TRBJ2-2	-	-	CASSLALSRGTGELFF	TGCGCCAGCAGCTTGGCCCTTAGTCGAGGGACCGGGGAGCTGTTTTTT
TRBV12-3/TRBV12-4	TRBJ1-1	TRBD1	few	CASSNHRDRGAFF	TGTGCCAGCAGTAACCATCGGGACAGGGGCGCTTTCTTT
TRBV30	TRBJ1-4	-	-	CAWTQGRGRREKLFF	TGTGCCTGGACCCAGGGAAGGGGCCGGCGGGAAAAACTGTTTTTT
TRBV15	TRBJ2-1	-	-	CATSISKEQFF	TGTGCCACCAGCATATCTAAGGAGCAGTTCTTC
TRBV20-1	TRBJ2-5	-	-	CSARLRETQYF	TGCAGTGCTAGACTGAGGGAGACCCAGTACTTC
TRBV10-2	TRBJ2-1	TRBD2	-	CASREVAGVPNEQFF	TGCGCCAGCAGAGAGGTAGCGGGAGTTCCTAATGAGCAGTTCTTC
TRBV24-1	TRBJ2-2	-	-	CATSDSRRNTGELFF	TGTGCCACCAGTGATTCTAGACGGAACACCGGGGAGCTGTTTTTT
TRBV6-5	TRBJ2-3	-	-	CASSLTGSGTDTQYF	TGTGCCAGCAGCTTAACAGGGTCGGGGACAGATACGCAGTATTTT
TRBV5-1	TRBJ2-3	TRBD2	-	CASSLGLAGGDTQYF	TGCGCCAGCAGCCTGGGACTAGCGGGAGGAGATACGCAGTATTTT
TRBV27	TRBJ1-2	TRBD1	-	CASSFWDSGGYTF	TGTGCCAGCAGTTTCTGGGACAGCGGAGGCTACACCTTC
TRBV18	TRBJ2-7	-	-	CASSTQGGSYEQYF	TGTGCCAGCTCAACGCAGGGGGGATCCTACGAGCAGTACTTC
TRBV21-1	TRBJ2-2	-	-	CASGLKRGDRGRLTGELFF	TGTGCCAGCGGTCTTAAACGGGGGGACAGGGGGCGTCTTACCGGGGAGCTGTTTTTT
TRBV12-3/TRBV12-4	TRBJ2-5	-	-	CASSYPGEETQYF	TGTGCCAGCAGCTATCCGGGGGAGGAGACCCAGTACTTC
TRBV11-2	TRBJ1-1	TRBD1	-	CASRGRTGGRNTEAFF	TGTGCCAGCAGGGGAAGGACAGGGGGAAGGAACACTGAAGCTTTCTTT
TRBV30	TRBJ1-1	-	-	CAWRQNTEAFF	TGTGCCTGGAGACAGAACACTGAAGCTTTCTTT
TRBV27	TRBJ2-7	TRBD1	-	CASSSYRGNEQYF	TGTGCCAGCAGTTCTTACAGGGGGAACGAGCAGTACTTC
TRBV6-9	TRBJ1-1	-	-	CASSQRGGFSKNTEAFF	TGTGCCAGCAGTCAACGGGGGGGTTTTAGTAAGAACACTGAAGCTTTCTTT
TRBV4-2	TRBJ2-1	TRBD2	-	CASSHSSGLADSYNEQFF	TGTGCCAGCAGCCACTCCTCAGGACTAGCGGATTCCTACAATGAGCAGTTCTTC
TRBV30	TRBJ2-1	TRBD2	-	CAWVPGLAFTEQFF	TGTGCCTGGGTTCCGGGACTAGCGTTCACTGAGCAGTTCTTC
TRBV7-9	TRBJ2-2	TRBD2	-	CASSLYAGGNTGELFF	TGTGCCAGCAGCTTGTATGCGGGAGGGAACACCGGGGAGCTGTTTTTT
TRBV4-3	TRBJ1-2	TRBD1	-	CASSRQGASHGYTF	TGCGCCAGCAGCCGCCAGGGGGCCAGCCATGGCTACACCTTC
TRBV7-9	TRBJ2-5	TRBD1	-	CASSVDRGSETQYF	TGTGCCAGCAGCGTGGACAGGGGGTCGGAGACCCAGTACTTC
TRBV3-1/TRBV3-2	TRBJ1-2	TRBD1	-	CASSQGQGDYGYTF	TGTGCCAGCAGCCAAGGACAGGGAGACTATGGCTACACCTTC
TRBV7-8	TRBJ2-5	TRBD2	-	CASSRTSGSGGETQYF	TGTGCCAGCAGCCGGACTAGCGGGAGCGGGGGAGAGACCCAGTACTTC
TRBV5-6	TRBJ2-7	-	-	CASSLGLASSYEQYF	TGTGCCAGCAGCTTGGGTCTAGCGAGCTCCTACGAGCAGTACTTC
TRBV7-2	TRBJ1-1	TRBD1	-	CASSLIGQGVSEAFF	TGTGCCAGCAGCTTAATCGGCCAGGGGGTGAGTGAAGCTTTCTTT
TRBV29-1	TRBJ2-7	TRBD2	few	CSTSGSSNEQYF	TGCAGCACAAGCGGGAGTTCTAACGAGCAGTACTTC
TRBV28	TRBJ1-4	-	few	CASSSEGSTNEKLFF	TGTGCCAGCAGTTCGGAGGGGTCAACTAATGAAAAACTGTTTTTT
TRBV29-1	TRBJ2-2	TRBD2	-	CSVVLAGGLGTGELFF	TGCAGCGTTGTGCTAGCGGGAGGGTTGGGCACCGGGGAGCTGTTTTTT
TRBV15	TRBJ1-4	-	-	CATSRDRTEANEKLFF	TGTGCCACCAGCAGAGATAGGACAGAAGCTAATGAAAAACTGTTTTTT
TRBV7-2	TRBJ2-7	TRBD2	-	CASSTSGTSGTLSYEQYF	TGTGCCAGCAGCACCTCCGGGACTAGCGGGACTCTCTCCTACGAGCAGTACTTC
TRBV19	TRBJ2-1	TRBD2	-	CASSSNPSGPNNEQFF	TGTGCCAGTAGTAGCAACCCTAGCGGGCCGAACAATGAGCAGTTCTTC
TRBV4-2	TRBJ2-7	TRBD2	-	CASSQDYASGREQYF	TGTGCCAGCAGCCAAGATTATGCTAGCGGGAGGGAGCAGTACTTC
TRBV15	TRBJ1-4	-	-	CATSREKEYPFGEKLFF	TGTGCCACCAGCAGAGAGAAAGAGTACCCTTTCGGGGAAAAACTGTTTTTT
TRBV30	TRBJ1-1	-	-	CAWSLEGYTEAFF	TGTGCCTGGAGTCTGGAGGGGTACACTGAAGCTTTCTTT
TRBV30	TRBJ2-5	-	-	CAWSVARGRQETQYF	TGTGCCTGGAGTGTCGCCAGGGGCAGACAAGAGACCCAGTACTTC
TRBV6-5	TRBJ1-1	-	-	CASRKDLPYTEAFF	TGTGCCAGCAGAAAAGACTTACCCTACACTGAAGCTTTCTTT
TRBV19	TRBJ1-1	TRBD1	-	CASSIKGDRANTEAFF	TGTGCCAGTAGTATCAAGGGGGACAGAGCGAACACTGAAGCTTTCTTT
TRBV30	TRBJ2-7	-	once	CAQSRSGLVNEQYF	TGTGCCCAATCTAGATCCGGCCTGGTCAACGAGCAGTACTTC
TRBV19	TRBJ1-1	TRBD1	-	CASRPDRGHLNTEAFF	TGTGCCAGTAGGCCTGACAGGGGGCATTTGAACACTGAAGCTTTCTTT
TRBV3-1/TRBV3-2	TRBJ1-1	-	-	CASSHTGTQNTEAFF	TGTGCCAGCAGCCATACCGGGACACAGAACACTGAAGCTTTCTTT
TRBV5-1	TRBJ1-6	-	-	CASSLDGYNSPLHF	TGCGCCAGCAGCTTGGACGGCTATAATTCACCCCTCCACTTT
TRBV5-1	TRBJ2-1	-	-	CASRVQGPSYNEQFF	TGCGCCAGCAGAGTCCAGGGGCCCTCCTACAATGAGCAGTTCTTC
TRBV29-1	TRBJ2-1	-	-	CSTFGGYNEQFF	TGCAGCACCTTCGGGGGATACAATGAGCAGTTCTTC
TRBV7-2	TRBJ1-5	-	once	CASSLQGGNQPQHF	TGTGCCAGCAGCTTACAGGGTGGCAATCAGCCCCAGCATTTT
TRBV4-1	TRBJ2-2	-	-	CASSQVYHTGELFF	TGCGCCAGCAGCCAAGTTTATCACACCGGGGAGCTGTTTTTT
TRBV29-1	TRBJ1-2	TRBD1	-	CSVQTGGPYGYTF	TGCAGCGTCCAGACAGGGGGCCCCTATGGCTACACCTTC
TRBV28	TRBJ2-7	TRBD2	-	CASSLTSGGSYEQYF	TGTGCCAGCAGCCTCACTAGCGGGGGCTCCTACGAGCAGTACTTC
TRBV3-1/TRBV3-2	TRBJ2-7	TRBD1	once	CASTLGQGSYEQYF	TGTGCCAGCACCCTGGGACAGGGTAGCTACGAGCAGTACTTC
TRBV24-1	TRBJ2-1	TRBD2	-	CATSHRSSGRATDEQFF	TGTGCCACCAGTCACAGAAGTAGCGGGAGGGCCACGGATGAGCAGTTCTTC
TRBV6-5	TRBJ1-1	TRBD1	-	CASSFTGGPTEAFF	TGTGCCAGCAGTTTCACAGGGGGCCCCACTGAAGCTTTCTTT
TRBV6-2/TRBV6-3	TRBJ1-1	-	many	CASSRDKGNTEAFF	TGTGCCAGCAGTAGGGACAAGGGAAACACTGAAGCTTTCTTT
TRBV9	TRBJ2-3	TRBD2	few	CASSLRLAWTDTQYF	TGTGCCAGCAGCCTCCGACTAGCGTGGACAGATACGCAGTATTTT